Listed below are T cell receptor beta chains from one sample, sequenced in a study of cytomegalovirus exposure and HLA in healthy donors. TCRdb's copy holds only in-frame clones and misses some; the assay was immunoSEQ multiplex PCR. The table lists approximately 190,000 clones, about 81% of them singletons. Sequencing was done on a sample of PBMCs. These receptors were obtained from a woman under 30 in good health and CMV-seronegative. The CDR3 runs from the conserved cysteine through the conserved F or W. The D gene is left open where the match is weak. Some rows have no size entry. The others give once, few or many, or a class for an expanded clone.

>TRBV27|TRBJ1-5|.|.
CASSTRGINQPQHF
TGTGCCAGCAGTACCAGGGGTATCAATCAGCCCCAGCATTTT
>TRBV25-1|TRBJ2-7|.|.
CASRSLYEQYF
TGTGCCAGCAGATCCCTCTACGAGCAGTACTTC
>TRBV5-5|TRBJ2-7|TRBD1|.
CASSLAWDRDLYEQYF
TGTGCCAGCAGCTTGGCGTGGGACAGGGACCTCTACGAGCAGTACTTC
>TRBV19|TRBJ2-3|.|.
CASSPQSDTQYF
TGTGCCAGTAGCCCACAGTCAGATACGCAGTATTTT
>TRBV7-6|TRBJ1-4|TRBD1|.
CASSDPGQGFEKLFF
TGTGCCAGCAGCGATCCGGGACAGGGTTTTGAAAAACTGTTTTTT
>TRBV18|TRBJ1-2|.|.
CASSPSGLRGYTF
TGTGCCAGCTCGCCATCGGGTCTAAGGGGCTACACCTTC
>TRBV7-9|TRBJ2-1|.|.
CASNVIRGASYNEQFF
TGTGCCAGCAACGTCATCAGGGGGGCTTCCTACAATGAGCAGTTCTTC
>TRBV7-9|TRBJ2-5|.|.
CASRSTGPQETQYF
TGTGCCAGCAGATCAACAGGGCCCCAAGAGACCCAGTACTTC
>TRBV11-2|TRBJ2-2|.|.
CASSLGLVNTGELFF
TGTGCCAGCAGCTTAGGACTAGTTAACACCGGGGAGCTGTTTTTT
>TRBV6-1|TRBJ1-2|.|.
CASRTQGLDYGYTF
TGTGCCAGCAGAACGCAGGGATTGGACTATGGCTACACCTTC
>TRBV29-1|TRBJ1-5|.|.
CSVAPGSGQPQHF
TGCAGCGTCGCCCCAGGGTCTGGGCAGCCCCAGCATTTT
>TRBV5-6|TRBJ2-2|.|few
CASSLGASNTGELFF
TGTGCCAGCAGCTTGGGGGCCTCGAACACCGGGGAGCTGTTTTTT
>TRBV6-5|TRBJ1-1|TRBD1|.
CASSQGARMNTEAFF
TGTGCCAGCAGTCAGGGGGCGCGGATGAACACTGAAGCTTTCTTT
>TRBV2|TRBJ1-1|.|.
CASSLYESTEAFF
TGTGCCAGCAGTCTCTATGAGAGCACTGAAGCTTTCTTT
>TRBV6-6|TRBJ1-1|TRBD1|once
CASSPTGGPPEAFF
TGTGCCAGCAGTCCCACAGGGGGCCCCCCTGAAGCTTTCTTT
>TRBV5-1|TRBJ2-7|.|once
CASSLDLGSFYEQYF
TGCGCCAGCAGCTTGGATCTTGGCAGTTTCTACGAGCAGTACTTC
>TRBV27|TRBJ1-1|.|.
CASSLSGGNTEAFF
TGTGCCAGCAGTTTATCAGGAGGGAACACTGAAGCTTTCTTT
>TRBV20-1|TRBJ2-5|.|.
CSARFLETQYF
TGCAGTGCTAGGTTCTTGGAGACCCAGTACTTC
>TRBV6-5|TRBJ1-1|.|.
CASSYRGVDTEAFF
TGTGCCAGCAGCTACCGCGGGGTTGACACTGAAGCTTTCTTT
>TRBV27|TRBJ2-7|TRBD2|.
CASRGEGTGKDEQYF
TGTGCCAGCAGGGGGGAGGGGACCGGTAAGGACGAGCAGTACTTC
>TRBV27|TRBJ2-3|TRBD2|.
CASSLMTSGADTQYF
TGTGCCAGCAGTTTAATGACTAGCGGAGCAGATACGCAGTATTTT
>TRBV5-4|TRBJ1-2|.|.
CASSLPTHSNYGYTF
TGTGCCAGCAGCTTGCCGACACATTCTAACTATGGCTACACCTTC
>TRBV6-5|TRBJ2-7|TRBD1|once
CASSPRDRGPEQYF
TGTGCCAGCAGTCCCCGGGACAGGGGACCCGAGCAGTACTTC
>TRBV4-2|TRBJ1-2|TRBD1|.
CASSQEQGDIANYGYTF
TGTGCCAGCAGCCAAGAACAGGGGGATATAGCTAACTATGGCTACACCTTC